Included here is one T cell receptor (beta chain) sequence, with context. The CDR3 totals 16 residues. The germline V gene encodes CDR1 LNHDA and CDR2 SQIVND (reference sequence). Losses at the gene ends were 3 bases for V and 2 bases for J; bases not matched to a gene: 5. This entry is derived from a study of control samples from healthy donors and cancer patients. Assay used: immunoSEQ multiplex PCR; TCRdb lists only in-frame clones, some missing. The sample holds about 170,000 clones, around 91% seen once. The sample consisted of blood. This sequence was found in a woman aged 25-40 years in good health. The V call is TRBV19, the J call TRBJ1-5, with 9 bases lining up with TRBD1. The CDR3 region has the DNA TGTGCCAGTAGTATCTCGGACAGGGGACGCAATCAGCCCCAGCATTTT. Amino acid sequence: CASSISDRGRNQPQHF.